Listed below are T cell receptor beta chains from one sample, sequenced in a study of blood T cell repertoires in COVID-19. Generated by immunoSEQ multiplex PCR, the TCRdb table keeps only in-frame clones and is missing some. Among 300,000 to 400,000 clones listed, roughly nine tenths were seen once. The sample taken for sequencing was PBMCs or T cells enriched from blood (not recorded which). The source of these receptors is a woman aged 30 to 39 who had recovered from COVID-19. Each CDR3 is given with its conserved first and last residue. A D gene is named only where the DNA matches it firmly. Rows give clone size only sometimes, using once, few, many, or a class for an expanded clone.

clone size,D gene,V gene,J gene,CDR3 protein,CDR3 DNA
NA,TRBD1,TRBV27,TRBJ2-2,CASSSHSGTVNTGELFF,TGTGCCAGCAGTTCCCACTCCGGGACAGTGAACACCGGGGAGCTGTTTTTT
NA,NA,TRBV5-1,TRBJ1-1,CASSPGRRYTEAFF,TGCGCCAGCAGCCCCGGCCGGAGGTACACTGAAGCTTTCTTT
NA,TRBD2,TRBV5-1,TRBJ2-3,CASKVAGGRSDTQYF,TGCGCCAGCAAAGTAGCGGGGGGGCGTTCAGATACGCAGTATTTT
NA,NA,TRBV5-1,TRBJ1-1,CASSLEGRDGEAFF,TGCGCCAGCAGCTTGGAGGGCAGGGATGGAGAAGCTTTCTTT
NA,NA,TRBV30,TRBJ1-6,CAWNNVGQSSPLHF,TGTGCCTGGAATAACGTGGGACAATCCTCACCCCTCCACTTT
NA,TRBD1,TRBV11-2,TRBJ1-1,CASSRGAGGTGTEAFF,TGTGCCAGCAGCCGAGGGGCAGGGGGCACGGGGACTGAAGCTTTCTTT
NA,NA,TRBV28,TRBJ2-7,CAARGGYEQYF,TGTGCCGCCCGGGGTGGTTACGAGCAGTACTTC
NA,TRBD1,TRBV29-1,TRBJ1-1,CSVERTGPNYNTEAFF,TGCAGCGTTGAACGGACAGGGCCTAACTACAACACTGAAGCTTTCTTT
once,TRBD1,TRBV5-1,TRBJ1-2,CASSSGLRGANYGYTF,TGCGCCAGCAGCTCAGGCCTCAGGGGGGCGAACTATGGCTACACCTTC
NA,TRBD2,TRBV5-5,TRBJ2-2,CASSRPGRGANTGELFF,TGTGCCAGCAGCCGGCCGGGGAGGGGCGCCAACACCGGGGAGCTGTTTTTT
NA,TRBD1,TRBV6-5,TRBJ1-1,CASSSLGDRVTEAFF,TGTGCCAGCAGTTCCCTTGGGGACAGGGTCACTGAAGCTTTCTTT
NA,TRBD1,TRBV5-1,TRBJ2-7,CASRMGQGYEQYF,TGCGCCAGCAGGATGGGACAGGGGTACGAGCAGTACTTC
NA,NA,TRBV7-8,TRBJ1-5,CASSLDQSNQPQHF,TGTGCCAGCAGCTTAGACCAGAGCAATCAGCCCCAGCATTTT
many,TRBD1,TRBV27,TRBJ1-4,CASRGTGVTNEKLFF,TGTGCCAGCAGGGGTACAGGGGTGACTAATGAAAAACTGTTTTTT
NA,TRBD1,TRBV2,TRBJ2-7,CASSRTGYEQYF,TGTGCCAGCAGTCGGACAGGCTACGAGCAGTACTTC
once,TRBD1,TRBV6-6,TRBJ2-5,CASRSSGTGLQTQYF,TGTGCCAGCAGGAGCTCCGGGACAGGGTTACAGACCCAGTACTTC
NA,NA,TRBV5-1,TRBJ1-1,CASSLTWEAEAFF,TGCGCCAGCAGCTTGACATGGGAGGCTGAAGCTTTCTTT
NA,NA,TRBV28,TRBJ2-2,CASSSRLAGLNTGELFF,TGTGCCAGCAGTTCCCGCTTGGCAGGACTGAACACCGGGGAGCTGTTTTTT
NA,TRBD2,TRBV3-1/TRBV3-2,TRBJ2-3,CASSQDYPAGGTTDTQYF,TGTGCCAGCAGCCAAGATTACCCCGCGGGGGGAACCACAGATACGCAGTATTTT
once,TRBD1,TRBV5-4,TRBJ1-6,CASSSDRGMGQNSPLHF,TGTGCCAGCAGCTCTGACAGGGGAATGGGACAAAACTCACCCCTCCACTTT
NA,NA,TRBV15,TRBJ1-1,CATSRDGELNTEAFF,TGTGCCACCAGCAGAGACGGGGAGTTGAACACTGAAGCTTTCTTT
NA,TRBD1,TRBV18,TRBJ1-2,CASSPQGQGDYGYTF,TGTGCCAGCTCACCGCAGGGACAGGGGGACTATGGCTACACCTTC
NA,TRBD2,TRBV2,TRBJ2-1,CASSTGTSGHNEQFF,TGTGCCAGCAGTACCGGGACTAGCGGACACAATGAGCAGTTCTTC
NA,TRBD1,TRBV23-1,TRBJ2-6,CASSRTGGQEGANVLTF,TGCGCCAGCAGTCGCACAGGGGGCCAGGAAGGGGCCAACGTCCTGACTTTC
NA,TRBD1,TRBV5-6,TRBJ2-5,CASSHGQGTGARETQYF,TGTGCCAGCAGCCACGGACAGGGGACGGGCGCGCGAGAGACCCAGTACTTC
NA,TRBD1,TRBV5-4,TRBJ2-7,CASSLETGGTYEQYF,TGTGCCAGCAGCTTGGAAACAGGGGGCACCTACGAGCAGTACTTC
NA,NA,TRBV6-5,TRBJ1-4,CASRKQGGEKLFF,TGTGCCAGCAGGAAACAGGGTGGTGAAAAACTGTTTTTT
NA,TRBD1,TRBV19,TRBJ1-1,CASSIWQGANLDAEAFF,TGTGCCAGTAGTATTTGGCAGGGGGCTAATTTGGACGCTGAAGCTTTCTTT
once,TRBD1,TRBV10-2,TRBJ1-4,CASSGIGQGDEKLFF,TGCGCCAGCAGTGGAATCGGACAGGGGGATGAAAAACTGTTTTTT
NA,NA,TRBV7-8,TRBJ2-7,CASSLPPKSYEQYF,TGTGCCAGCAGCTTACCCCCTAAATCCTACGAGCAGTACTTC